The clone carrying this T cell receptor (beta chain) was detected ten times or more. Antigen specificity is unknown. The source of the sample is a study of spatial heterogeneity in lung cancer. Turning to the study itself: The library had UMIs, and each TCR and UMI pair averaged more than ten raw reads.

General study results and limits: The study found that expanded intratumoral alpha and beta TCR counts tracked tumor mutation counts. Sequencing reached an estimated coverage of tumor T cells that was only approximately 7.4% for alpha chains and around 14% for beta chains.

Time point noted: sample taken at primary tumor resection. The donors were approximately 70 patients with non-small cell lung cancer that was early-stage and untreated. The authors sequenced whole RNA from tumor, nontumor lung or frozen PBMC without sorting. TCRdb itself ran the 5' RACE reads through MiXCR, one entry per CDR3 protein. The data hold 9,200 or so distinct CDR3 sequences, with roughly 8.8% observed a single time. Sequences were derived from lung tumor tissue, sampled at surgery. This sequence originates from a male donor with early-stage non-small cell lung cancer.

CDR3 DNA sequence: TGTGCCAGCAGCTTAGTCAGCGGGAGCGGTTACAATGAGCAGTTCTTC. Its protein is CASSLVSGSGYNEQFF. This rearrangement joins TRBV7-8 to TRBJ2-1; 8 bases match TRBD2. Germline V gene sequence: CDR1 SGHVS, CDR2 FQNEAQ. With 1 base clipped from V and 4 bases from J, the junction kept 6 bases outside the gene matches. This CDR3 comprises 16 residues. The variable domain in full, completed from reference TRBV7-8 and TRBJ2-1, reads GAGVSQSPRYKVAKRGQDVALRCDPISGHVSLFWYQQALGQGPEFLTYFQNEAQLDKSGLPSDRFFAERPEGSVSTLKIQRTQQEDSAVYLCASSLVSGSGYNEQFFGPGTRLTVL.